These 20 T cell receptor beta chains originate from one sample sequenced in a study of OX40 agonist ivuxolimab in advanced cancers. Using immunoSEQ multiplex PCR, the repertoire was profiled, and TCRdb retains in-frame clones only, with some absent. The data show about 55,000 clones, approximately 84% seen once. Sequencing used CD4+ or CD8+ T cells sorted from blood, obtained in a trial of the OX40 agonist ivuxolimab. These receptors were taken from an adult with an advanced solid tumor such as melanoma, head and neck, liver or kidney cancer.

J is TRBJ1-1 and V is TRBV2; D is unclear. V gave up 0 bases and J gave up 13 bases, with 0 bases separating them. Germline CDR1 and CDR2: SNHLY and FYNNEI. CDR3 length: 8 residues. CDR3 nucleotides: TGTGCCAGCAGTGAAGCTTTCTTT. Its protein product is CASSEAFF.

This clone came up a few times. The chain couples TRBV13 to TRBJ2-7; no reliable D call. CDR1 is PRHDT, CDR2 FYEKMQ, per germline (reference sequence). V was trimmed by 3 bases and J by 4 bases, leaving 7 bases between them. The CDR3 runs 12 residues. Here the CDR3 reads CASSFGEYEQYF. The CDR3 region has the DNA TGTGCCAGCAGCTTCGGAGAATACGAGCAGTACTTC.

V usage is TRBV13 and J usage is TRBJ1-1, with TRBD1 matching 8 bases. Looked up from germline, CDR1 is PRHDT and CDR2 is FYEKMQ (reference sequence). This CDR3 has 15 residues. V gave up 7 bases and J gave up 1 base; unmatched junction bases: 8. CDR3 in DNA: TGTGCCAGCACCGCTTATGGGACAGGGAACACTGAAGCTTTCTTT. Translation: CASTAYGTGNTEAFF.

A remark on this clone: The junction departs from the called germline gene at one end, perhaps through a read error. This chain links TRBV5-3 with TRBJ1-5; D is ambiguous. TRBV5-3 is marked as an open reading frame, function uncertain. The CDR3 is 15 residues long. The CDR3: CARSFVGPSNRPQHF. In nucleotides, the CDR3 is TGTGCCAGAAGCTTTGTAGGCCCTAGCAATCGGCCCCAGCATTTT.

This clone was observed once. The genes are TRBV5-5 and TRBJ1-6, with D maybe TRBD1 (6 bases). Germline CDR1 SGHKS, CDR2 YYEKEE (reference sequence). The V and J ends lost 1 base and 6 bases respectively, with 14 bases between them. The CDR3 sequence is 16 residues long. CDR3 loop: CASSLLGGQSNSPLHF. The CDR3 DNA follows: TGTGCCAGCAGCTTGCTGGGGGGGCAAAGTAATTCACCCCTCCACTTT.

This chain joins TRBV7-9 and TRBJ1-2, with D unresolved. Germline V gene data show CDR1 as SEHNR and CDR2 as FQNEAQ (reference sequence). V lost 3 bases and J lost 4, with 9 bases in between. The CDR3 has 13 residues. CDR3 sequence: CASSFKVGYGYTF. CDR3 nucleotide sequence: TGTGCCAGCAGCTTCAAGGTGGGCTATGGCTACACCTTC.

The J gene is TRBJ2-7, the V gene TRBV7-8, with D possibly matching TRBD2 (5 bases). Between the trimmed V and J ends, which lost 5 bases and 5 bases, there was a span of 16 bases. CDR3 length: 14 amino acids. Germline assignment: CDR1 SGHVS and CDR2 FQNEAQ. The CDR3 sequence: CASSPGVVSNEQYF. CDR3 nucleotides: TGTGCCAGCAGCCCCGGGGTGGTGTCCAACGAGCAGTACTTC.

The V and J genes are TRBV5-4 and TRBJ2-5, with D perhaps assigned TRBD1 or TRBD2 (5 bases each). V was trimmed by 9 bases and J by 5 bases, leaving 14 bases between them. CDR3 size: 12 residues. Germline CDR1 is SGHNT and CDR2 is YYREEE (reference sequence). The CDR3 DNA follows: TGTGCCACAGAAGCCGAGGGGGAGACCCAGTACTTC. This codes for CATEAEGETQYF.

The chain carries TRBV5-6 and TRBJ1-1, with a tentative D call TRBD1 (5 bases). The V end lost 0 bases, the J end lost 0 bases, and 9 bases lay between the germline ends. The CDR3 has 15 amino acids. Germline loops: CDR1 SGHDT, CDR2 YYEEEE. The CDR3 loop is CASSLAGGVNTEAFF. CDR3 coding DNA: TGTGCCAGCAGCTTGGCGGGGGGGGTGAACACTGAAGCTTTCTTT. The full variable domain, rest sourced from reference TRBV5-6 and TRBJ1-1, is DAGVTQSPTHLIKTRGQQVTLRCSPKSGHDTVSWYQQALGQGPQFIFQYYEEEERQRGNFPDRFSGHQFPNYSSELNVNALLLGDSALYLCASSLAGGVNTEAFFGQGTRLTVV.

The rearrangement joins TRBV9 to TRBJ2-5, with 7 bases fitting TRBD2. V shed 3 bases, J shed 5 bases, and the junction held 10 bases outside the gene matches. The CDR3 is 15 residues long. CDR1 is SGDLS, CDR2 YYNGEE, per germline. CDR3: CASSGLVGGVETQYF. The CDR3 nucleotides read TGTGCCAGCAGCGGCCTAGTGGGGGGGGTGGAGACCCAGTACTTC.

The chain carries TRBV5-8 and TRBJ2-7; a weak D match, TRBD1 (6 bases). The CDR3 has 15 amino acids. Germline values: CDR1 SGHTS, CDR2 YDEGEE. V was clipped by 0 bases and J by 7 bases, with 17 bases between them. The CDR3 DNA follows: TGTGCCAGCAGCTTGGCCGGCAGGGGACCGGAAGAGCAGTACTTC. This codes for CASSLAGRGPEEQYF.

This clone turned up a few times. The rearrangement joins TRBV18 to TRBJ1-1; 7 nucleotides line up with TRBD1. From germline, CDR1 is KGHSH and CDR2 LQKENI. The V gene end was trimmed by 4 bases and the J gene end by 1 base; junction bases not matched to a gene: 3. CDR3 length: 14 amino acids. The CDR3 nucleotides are TGTGCCAGCTCACGTCGGACAGGGAACACTGAAGCTTTCTTT. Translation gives CASSRRTGNTEAFF.

The CDR3: CASMGRWNTEAFF. The CDR3 bases are TGCGCCAGCATGGGCAGGTGGAACACTGAAGCTTTCTTT. This rearrangement joins TRBV5-1 to TRBJ1-1; D gene uncertain. Trimming pared 6 bases from V and 1 base from J, leaving 10 bases between. Germline CDR1 SGHRS, CDR2 YFSETQ. The CDR3 is 13 residues long.

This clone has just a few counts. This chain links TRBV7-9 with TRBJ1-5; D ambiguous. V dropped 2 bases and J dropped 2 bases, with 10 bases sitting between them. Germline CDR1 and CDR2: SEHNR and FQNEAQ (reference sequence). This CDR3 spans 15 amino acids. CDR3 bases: TGTGCCAGCAGCTTAACGAGTGCGGGCAATCAGCCCCAGCATTTT. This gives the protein CASSLTSAGNQPQHF.

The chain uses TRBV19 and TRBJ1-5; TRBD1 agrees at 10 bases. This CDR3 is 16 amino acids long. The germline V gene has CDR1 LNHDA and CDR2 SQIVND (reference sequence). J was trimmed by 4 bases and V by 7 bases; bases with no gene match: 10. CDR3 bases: TGTGCCAGTATCGACAGGGGGCATTTGGTAAATCAGCCCCAGCATTTT. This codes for CASIDRGHLVNQPQHF.

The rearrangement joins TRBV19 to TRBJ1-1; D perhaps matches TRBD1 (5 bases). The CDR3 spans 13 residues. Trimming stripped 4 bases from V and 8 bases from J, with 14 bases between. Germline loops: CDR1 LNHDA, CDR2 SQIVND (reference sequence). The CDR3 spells CASSTWGAEEAFF. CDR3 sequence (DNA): TGTGCCAGTAGTACCTGGGGCGCCGAGGAAGCTTTCTTT.

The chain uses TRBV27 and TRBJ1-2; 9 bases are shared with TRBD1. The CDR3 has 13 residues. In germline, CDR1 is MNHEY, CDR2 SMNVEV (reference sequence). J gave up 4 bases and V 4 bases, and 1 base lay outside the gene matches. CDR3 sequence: CASSWGQGYGYTF. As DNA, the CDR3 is TGTGCCAGCAGTTGGGGACAGGGCTATGGCTACACCTTC.

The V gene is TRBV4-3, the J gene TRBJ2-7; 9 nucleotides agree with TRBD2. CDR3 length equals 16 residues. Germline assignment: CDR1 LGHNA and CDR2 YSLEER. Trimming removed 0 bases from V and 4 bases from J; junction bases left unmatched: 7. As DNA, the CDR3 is TGCGCCAGCAGCCAAGATTGGGTTAGCGGGGGTTACGAGCAGTACTTC. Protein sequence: CASSQDWVSGGYEQYF.

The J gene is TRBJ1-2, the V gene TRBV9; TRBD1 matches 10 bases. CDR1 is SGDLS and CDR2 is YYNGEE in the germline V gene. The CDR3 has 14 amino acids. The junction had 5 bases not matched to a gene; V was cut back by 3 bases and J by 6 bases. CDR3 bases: TGTGCCAGCAGCGCCGGACAGGGGGGCGATGGCTACACCTTC. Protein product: CASSAGQGGDGYTF.

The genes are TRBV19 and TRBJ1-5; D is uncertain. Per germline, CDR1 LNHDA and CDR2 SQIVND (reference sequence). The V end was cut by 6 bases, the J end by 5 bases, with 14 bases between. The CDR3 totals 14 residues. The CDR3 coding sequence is TGTGCCAGTAGCCACGCGCTGGTAGATCAGCCCCAGCATTTT. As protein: CASSHALVDQPQHF.